The 20 T cell receptor beta chains below come from one sample, sequenced in a study of shared clonotypes between healthy human individuals. Repertoires were generated with immunoSEQ multiplex PCR, while TCRdb's copy carries only in-frame clones and drops some. The sample has over 400,000 clones; approximately 82% are singletons. The sample was PBMCs. The receptors were gathered from a woman aged 40 to 49 in good health. Some clones in this sample may be carry-over from other donors' samples.

The chain links TRBV28 to TRBJ2-5, with TRBD2 as a possible D gene (6 bases). Germline CDR1 and CDR2: MDHEN and SYDVKM. This CDR3 is built from 14 residues. V was pared by 6 bases and J by 5 bases, with 16 bases between. CDR3 protein: CASSGPGVRETQYF. Here the CDR3 DNA reads TGTGCCAGCAGCGGGCCGGGAGTCAGGGAGACCCAGTACTTC. Full variable domain (outside the CDR3, taken from reference TRBV28 and TRBJ2-5): DVKVTQSSRYLVKRTGEKVFLECVQDMDHENMFWYRQDPGLGLRLIYFSYDVKMKEKGDIPEGYSVSREKKERFSLILESASTNQTSMYLCASSGPGVRETQYFGPGTRLLVL.

This clone was seen only once. The chain uses TRBV27 and TRBJ2-2; tentative D call: TRBD1 (6 bases). Germline CDR1 is MNHEY and CDR2 is SMNVEV (reference sequence). V lost 6 bases to trimming and J lost 6 bases, with 17 bases between them. The length of the CDR3 is 15 residues. Written as DNA, the CDR3 is TGTGCCAGCAGGCAATTCCAGGGGTTTGCCGGGGAGCTGTTTTTT. Its translation: CASRQFQGFAGELFF.

The chain has TRBV5-4 and TRBJ1-2, with TRBD1 matching 10 bases. The CDR3 covers 15 residues. Germline CDR1 is SGHNT and CDR2 is YYREEE (reference sequence). After removal of 4 bases from V and 4 bases from J, the junction contained 7 bases not matched to a gene. CDR3 nucleotides: TGTGCCAGCAGCCAAGGACAGGGGGTCGCCTATGGCTACACCTTC. Translation gives CASSQGQGVAYGYTF. Looking up the rest from reference TRBV5-4 and TRBJ1-2 gives the full variable domain: ETGVTQSPTHLIKTRGQQVTLRCSSQSGHNTVSWYQQALGQGPQFIFQYYREEENGRGNFPPRFSGLQFPNYSSELNVNALELDDSALYLCASSQGQGVAYGYTFGSGTRLTVV.

This chain joins TRBV27 and TRBJ2-7; TRBD1 aligns across 11 bases. After removal of 5 bases from V and 7 bases from J, the junction contained 7 bases not matched to a gene. The CDR3 sequence is 14 residues long. The germline gives CDR1 MNHEY, CDR2 SMNVEV (reference sequence). The DNA for the CDR3 is TGTGCCAGCAGTACCTGGACAGGGGGCTATGAGCAGTACTTC. This encodes CASSTWTGGYEQYF.

This chain uses TRBV5-1 with TRBJ2-2; 8 bases line up with TRBD1. This CDR3 spans 17 amino acids. Per the germline V gene, CDR1 is SGHRS and CDR2 is YFSETQ. After removal of 0 bases from V and 1 base from J, the junction contained 5 bases not matched to a gene. In DNA form, the CDR3 reads TGCGCCAGCAGCTTGGGTCAGGGGGCTTGGAACACCGGGGAGCTGTTTTTT. Its protein is CASSLGQGAWNTGELFF. Filled out from reference TRBV5-1 and TRBJ2-2, the complete variable domain reads KAGVTQTPRYLIKTRGQQVTLSCSPISGHRSVSWYQQTPGQGLQFLFEYFSETQRNKGNFPGRFSGRQFSNSRSEMNVSTLELGDSALYLCASSLGQGAWNTGELFFGEGSRLTVL.

This chain uses TRBV2 with TRBJ1-6; D is ambiguous. The length of the CDR3 is 13 residues. The ends were cut back, 6 bases at V and 6 bases at J, with 9 bases in the middle. Per the germline V gene, CDR1 is SNHLY and CDR2 is FYNNEI. The CDR3 loop reads CASRWNFNSPLHF. The CDR3 nucleotides are TGTGCCAGCAGATGGAACTTTAATTCACCCCTCCACTTT.

This chain links TRBV10-3 with TRBJ1-5; a weak D match, TRBD1 (5 bases). CDR1 is ENHRY, CDR2 SYGVKD, per germline. Trimming shortened V by 0 bases and J by 3 bases, and 9 bases separated the two germline ends. The CDR3 contains 15 residues. The CDR3, as DNA: TGTGCCATCAGTGAGTCCGGGGGAGTCAATCAGCCCCAGCATTTT. This encodes CAISESGGVNQPQHF.

The chain carries TRBV19 and TRBJ2-3; D gene unclear. Germline CDR1 is LNHDA and CDR2 is SQIVND (reference sequence). The V end was cut by 6 bases, the J end by 0 bases, with 13 bases between. The CDR3 is made up of 15 amino acids. CDR3: CASSLASPSTDTQYF. The CDR3 bases are TGTGCCAGTAGCTTAGCCTCCCCTAGCACAGATACGCAGTATTTT. Looking up the rest from reference TRBV19 and TRBJ2-3 gives the full variable domain: DGGITQSPKYLFRKEGQNVTLSCEQNLNHDAMYWYRQDPGQGLRLIYYSQIVNDFQKGDIAEGYSVSREKKESFPLTVTSAQKNPTAFYLCASSLASPSTDTQYFGPGTRLTVL.

As for this clone: This sample also contains other DNA sequences that code for the same CDR3. The chain employs TRBV7-2 and TRBJ2-1, with TRBD2 identical over 8 bases. The V gene's germline CDR1 is SGHTA and CDR2 FQGNSA. V trimming: 5 bases; J trimming: 1 base; junction bases outside the gene matches: 4. The CDR3 contains 15 residues. The CDR3 DNA follows: TGTGCCAGCAGCCGAAGCGGGAGTTCCTACAATGAGCAGTTCTTC. It translates to CASSRSGSSYNEQFF.

The rearrangement uses TRBV2 and TRBJ2-1; tentative D call: TRBD2 (6 bases). Germline V lookup: CDR1 SNHLY, CDR2 FYNNEI. V shed 8 bases and J shed 9 bases, with 26 bases lying between them. This CDR3 has 16 residues. CDR3 DNA sequence: TGTGCCAGCGCCCCCCTAGGGACTGCCGTTGGTAGTGAGCAGTTCTTC. Translated: CASAPLGTAVGSEQFF.

V and J are TRBV7-8 and TRBJ1-4, with D possibly matching TRBD1 (6 bases). V was shortened by 5 bases and J by 3 bases, with 19 bases between the two germline ends. The CDR3 totals 17 residues. Germline assignment: CDR1 SGHVS and CDR2 FQNEAQ. The CDR3 sequence: CASSGSQGNTANEKLFF. Here the CDR3 DNA reads TGTGCCAGCAGCGGGAGCCAGGGGAATACTGCTAATGAAAAACTGTTTTTT.

The rearrangement joins TRBV5-4 to TRBJ2-1; D tentatively reads TRBD1 or TRBD2 (5 bases each). V was trimmed by 4 bases and J by 0 bases, leaving 20 bases between them. Germline CDR1 and CDR2: SGHNT and YYREEE (reference sequence). This CDR3 is built from 18 residues. The CDR3 spells CASSRLGGGVTSYNEQFF. As DNA, the CDR3 is TGTGCCAGCAGCCGACTCGGTGGGGGAGTCACCTCCTACAATGAGCAGTTCTTC.

This chain links TRBV27 with TRBJ2-2; D possibly uses TRBD1 or TRBD2 (5 bases each). Trimming shortened V by 6 bases and J by 4 bases, and 18 bases separated the two germline ends. The CDR3 consists of 16 residues. Looked up from germline, CDR1 is MNHEY and CDR2 is SMNVEV (reference sequence). CDR3 protein: CASSTRDPRSTGELFF. The CDR3 DNA follows: TGTGCCAGCAGCACCCGGGACCCCAGGAGCACCGGGGAGCTGTTTTTT.

The rearrangement uses TRBV10-3 and TRBJ2-3; 8 positions agree with TRBD1. J gave up 6 bases and V 8 bases, and 7 bases lay outside the gene matches. CDR1 is ENHRY and CDR2 is SYGVKD in the germline V gene. The CDR3 has 13 amino acids. In nucleotides, the CDR3 is TGTGCCATCGGAAAGACAGGGGCTGATACGCAGTATTTT. Amino acids: CAIGKTGADTQYF.

In its sample, this clone was seen once. This same CDR3 is encoded by further DNA sequences in the sample. The rearrangement uses TRBV9 and TRBJ2-1; 7 nucleotides match TRBD1. CDR3 length equals 14 residues. Germline values: CDR1 SGDLS, CDR2 YYNGEE. J lost 3 bases, V lost 4 bases, and 4 bases had no gene match. CDR3 region: CASSPRDSYNEQFF. The CDR3 DNA is TGTGCCAGCAGCCCCAGGGACAGCTACAATGAGCAGTTCTTC.

The chain carries TRBV6-5 and TRBJ1-1, with D possibly being TRBD1 (5 bases). With 0 bases removed from V and 4 bases from J, the gap between germline ends came to 12 bases. CDR3 size: 15 residues. CDR1 is MNHEY, CDR2 SVGAGI, per germline. CDR3 amino acids: CASSYSGVRVTEAFF. The CDR3 coding sequence is TGTGCCAGCAGTTACTCCGGGGTCAGGGTCACTGAAGCTTTCTTT.

The chain links TRBV7-9 to TRBJ1-2; D remains ambiguous. The CDR3 totals 15 residues. CDR1 and CDR2 (germline): SEHNR, FQNEAQ (reference sequence). The V gene lost 1 base and the J gene lost 1 base, with 10 bases spanning the gap. The CDR3 bases are TGTGCCAGCAGCTTAGGGACCCCACTTAACTATGGCTACACCTTC. Encoded protein: CASSLGTPLNYGYTF.

The chain recombines TRBV10-3 with TRBJ2-7; 11 bases are shared with TRBD2. The CDR3 is made up of 15 amino acids. Germline V lookup: CDR1 ENHRY, CDR2 SYGVKD. The J segment lost 7 bases and the V segment lost 7 bases, leaving 12 bases of the junction unmatched. The CDR3 is CAIMGPLAGGGEQYF. Written as DNA, the CDR3 is TGTGCCATCATGGGTCCCCTAGCGGGAGGAGGGGAGCAGTACTTC.

The gene calls are TRBV7-8 and TRBJ2-7; tentatively, D is TRBD1 or TRBD2 (6 bases each). Trimming pared 6 bases from V and 0 bases from J, leaving 21 bases between. CDR1 and CDR2 (germline): SGHVS, FQNEAQ. This CDR3 spans 17 amino acids. The CDR3 loop is CASRLGGGAGSSYEQYF. The CDR3 nucleotides are TGTGCCAGCAGATTGGGGGGCGGAGCGGGTAGCTCCTACGAGCAGTACTTC. Supplemented by reference TRBV7-8 and TRBJ2-7, the full variable domain reads GAGVSQSPRYKVAKRGQDVALRCDPISGHVSLFWYQQALGQGPEFLTYFQNEAQLDKSGLPSDRFFAERPEGSVSTLKIQRTQQEDSAVYLCASRLGGGAGSSYEQYFGPGTRLTVT.

This clone was picked up many times. The chain employs TRBV10-2 and TRBJ2-5; 10 nucleotides agree with TRBD1. J lost 3 bases, V lost 0 bases, and 16 bases had no gene match. The V gene's germline CDR1 is WSHSY and CDR2 SAAADI. This CDR3 contains 20 residues. Here the CDR3 reads CASSESGRGRDRGFEETQYF. The CDR3 DNA reads TGCGCCAGCAGTGAGTCGGGGCGTGGCCGGGACAGGGGCTTTGAAGAGACCCAGTACTTC.